Described below is a single TCR beta chain sequence and its context. The target antigen is unknown. These data originate in a study of shared clonotypes between healthy human individuals. In the study overall: Each donor contributed plates that comprised three CD4 naive, three CD4 memory, two CD8 naive and one CD8 memory.

Sequenced by immunoSEQ multiplex PCR; TCRdb stores in-frame clones only, minus some. The data contain approximately 600,000 clones, around 95% of them singletons. CD8 cells classed as naive were CD45RO-negative and positively selected for CCR7, excluding terminally differentiated effector memory CD45RA+ cells. Study-wide findings and caveats: Naive subsets generally had larger estimated richness than memory subsets. Naive CD4 clonotypes were shared across a handful of donors at about 5.3%. Clonotypes which were not shared had lower generation probabilities than clonotypes that all four donors shared.

Specimen: naive CD8+ T cells sorted from blood. The sequence was collected from a woman in her 30s in good health.

The CDR3 bases are TGTGCCAGCAGTGAAACTAGCTTCTGGAACATTCAGTACTTC. It translates to CASSETSFWNIQYF. This chain uses TRBV6-1 with TRBJ2-4, with D maybe TRBD2 (6 bases). Trimming removed 2 bases at V and 7 bases at J, with 12 bases between. The CDR3 is made up of 14 amino acids. CDR1 and CDR2 from the germline V gene are MNHNS and SASEGT.